These 28 T cell receptor beta chains were all obtained from the same sample, sequenced in a study of T cell responses to AZD1222 COVID-19 vaccine. Profiled with immunoSEQ multiplex PCR; TCRdb holds only in-frame clones, not every one. The data hold 120,000 or so clones, with approximately 88% observed a single time. The sample consisted of peripheral blood, taken on day 0 of AZD1222 vaccination. These TCRs come from an adult in good health.

CDR3 region: CASSLWNTEAFF. In DNA form, the CDR3 reads TGTGCCAGCAGTTTGTGGAACACTGAAGCTTTCTTT. This chain uses TRBV12-3 or TRBV12-4 with TRBJ1-1; no definite D call. V was clipped by 3 bases and J by 1 base, with 3 bases between them. This CDR3 region has 12 residues.

The CDR3 bases are TGTGCCAGCTCACCACGGCGGGACTCTGGAAACACCATATATTTT. This encodes CASSPRRDSGNTIYF. The chain uses TRBV18 and TRBJ1-3, with D hard to call. The germline V gene has CDR1 KGHSH and CDR2 LQKENI. With 1 base removed from V and 0 bases from J, the gap between germline ends came to 7 bases. The CDR3 spans 15 residues.

J is TRBJ2-2 and V is TRBV5-4; 10 bases match TRBD2. J gave up 2 bases and V 2 bases, and 6 bases lay outside the gene matches. CDR1 and CDR2 from the germline V gene are SGHNT and YYREEE (reference sequence). The CDR3 spans 17 residues. This CDR3 is CASSLPGTSANTGELFF. For the CDR3, the DNA is TGTGCCAGCAGCTTACCCGGGACTAGCGCCAACACCGGGGAGCTGTTTTTT. The full variable domain, its missing parts supplied by reference TRBV5-4 and TRBJ2-2, is ETGVTQSPTHLIKTRGQQVTLRCSSQSGHNTVSWYQQALGQGPQFIFQYYREEENGRGNFPPRFSGLQFPNYSSELNVNALELDDSALYLCASSLPGTSANTGELFFGEGSRLTVL.

This clone came up a few times. The CDR3 reads CASSPATGLGATEQYF. CDR3 DNA: TGTGCCAGCAGTCCGGCAACAGGGTTGGGTGCAACCGAGCAGTACTTC. J is TRBJ2-7 and V is TRBV27; possibly TRBD1 for D (6 bases). The germline V gene has CDR1 MNHEY and CDR2 SMNVEV (reference sequence). The CDR3 runs 16 residues. V lost 5 bases and J lost 6, with 23 bases in between.

The chain links TRBV5-1 to TRBJ2-1; D ambiguous. Germline CDR1 reads SGHRS; CDR2 reads YFSETQ. The CDR3 has 16 residues. The V end lost 4 bases, the J end lost 4 bases, and 18 bases lay between the germline ends. The chain's CDR3 is CASSPQSGSIYNEQFF. The CDR3 nucleotides are TGCGCCAGCAGCCCCCAATCAGGATCGATTTACAATGAGCAGTTCTTC.

V gene TRBV5-1 combines with J gene TRBJ1-2, with 11 bases lining up with TRBD1. With V trimmed by 4 bases and J by 5 bases, 13 bases remained unmatched. This CDR3 is 17 amino acids long. CDR1 and CDR2 from the germline V gene are SGHRS and YFSETQ. DNA of the CDR3: TGCGCCAGCAGCGCGGGGACAGGGGGAGTCCCCTTTTATGGCTACACCTTC. As protein: CASSAGTGGVPFYGYTF.

This clone was recorded a few times. The gene calls are TRBV7-9 and TRBJ2-4; 7 bases map to TRBD2. V was clipped by 2 bases and J by 1 base; unmatched bases: 8. CDR1 is SEHNR and CDR2 is FQNEAQ in the germline V gene (reference sequence). The CDR3 has 17 amino acids. The CDR3 coding sequence is TGTGCCAGCAGCTTATCCCTCGGGGGGACGGCCAAAAACATTCAGTACTTC. Translation: CASSLSLGGTAKNIQYF.

DNA of the CDR3: TGTGCCAGCAGTTTAGGGGGGCGCGGGACTGAAGCTTTCTTT. Protein product: CASSLGGRGTEAFF. The gene calls are TRBV28 and TRBJ1-1, with a tentative D call TRBD1 (6 bases). The germline gives CDR1 MDHEN, CDR2 SYDVKM. The CDR3 is 14 amino acids. The germline V and J ends were trimmed by 2 bases and 5 bases, with 12 bases remaining between them.

The rearrangement joins TRBV5-1 to TRBJ2-6; TRBD1 agrees at 9 bases. V dropped 1 base and J dropped 3; count of bases not matched to a gene: 2. The germline gives CDR1 SGHRS, CDR2 YFSETQ. The CDR3 totals 16 residues. The CDR3 loop reads CASSLTGGFGANVLTF. CDR3 nucleotide sequence: TGCGCCAGCAGCTTGACAGGGGGCTTTGGGGCCAACGTCCTGACTTTC.

The chain has TRBV5-4 and TRBJ2-5; D remains unclear. The CDR3 runs 11 residues. V lost 4 bases, J lost 2 bases, and 3 bases lay in between. Germline CDR1 SGHNT, CDR2 YYREEE (reference sequence). The CDR3 reads CASSQQETQYF. CDR3 bases: TGTGCCAGCAGCCAACAAGAGACCCAGTACTTC.

This clone appeared a few times. V and J are TRBV15 and TRBJ2-1; 16 bases map to TRBD2. This CDR3 region has 19 residues. V lost 6 bases, J lost 8 bases, and 16 bases stayed unmatched. From germline, CDR1 is LNHNV and CDR2 YYDKDF (reference sequence). CDR3 bases: TGTGCCACCAGAGCCCTAAGCGGGACTAGCGGGAGGGCCAAGGATGAGCAGTTCTTC. Its translation: CATRALSGTSGRAKDEQFF.

The chain combines TRBV14 with TRBJ1-6; TRBD1 might be the D (6 bases). V was pared by 2 bases and J by 8 bases, with 13 bases between. CDR1 and CDR2 from the germline V gene are SGHDN and FVKESK. CDR3 length: 15 residues. CDR3 nucleotide sequence: TGTGCCAGCAGCCAATCGATGACAGGAGATTCACCCCTCCACTTT. This codes for CASSQSMTGDSPLHF.

The chain carries TRBV5-1 and TRBJ2-5; D perhaps matches TRBD1 (6 bases). CDR1 and CDR2 from the germline V gene are SGHRS and YFSETQ. This CDR3 region has 16 residues. V shed 1 base and J shed 2 bases, with 15 bases lying between them. CDR3: CASSLWSGGLQETQYF. The CDR3 nucleotides are TGCGCCAGCAGCTTGTGGAGTGGGGGCCTACAAGAGACCCAGTACTTC.

The chain has TRBV6-5 and TRBJ2-6; no clear D. Germline values: CDR1 MNHEY, CDR2 SVGAGI. V lost 2 bases to trimming and J lost 2 bases, with 7 bases between them. The CDR3 sequence is 15 residues long. The DNA of the CDR3 is TGTGCCAGCAGTTACGCCCGGGCTGGGGCCAACGTCCTGACTTTC. Translated, it gives CASSYARAGANVLTF.

The chain recombines TRBV11-2 with TRBJ2-3; 9 positions agree with TRBD2. Germline V gene data show CDR1 as SGHAT and CDR2 as FQNNGV. The length of the CDR3 is 16 residues. Trimming took 7 bases from V and 4 from J; bases not matched to a gene: 12. In DNA, the CDR3 is TGTGCCAGCAATTTGATAGGCGGGGGGGCTGCAGATACGCAGTATTTT. It specifies CASNLIGGGAADTQYF.

J is TRBJ2-5 and V is TRBV6-5; 7 bases agree with TRBD1. The CDR3 consists of 14 residues. The trim removed 6 bases at V and 1 base at J, leaving 5 bases unmatched. CDR1 is MNHEY, CDR2 SVGAGI, per germline. The CDR3 nucleotides read TGTGCCAGCAGCCGACAGGGATCCCAAGAGACCCAGTACTTC. Protein sequence: CASSRQGSQETQYF.

Only a few counts were recorded for this clone. This chain connects TRBV30 to TRBJ1-1; D remains ambiguous. The CDR3 contains 14 residues. Germline V lookup: CDR1 GTSNPN, CDR2 SVGIG (reference sequence). The V gene lost 0 bases and the J gene lost 0 bases, with 8 bases spanning the gap. The DNA for the CDR3 is TGTGCCTGGAGTGTAACCCAAGTGAACACTGAAGCTTTCTTT. The encoded protein is CAWSVTQVNTEAFF.

The CDR3 protein is CSASPLAGSSYNSPLHF. The CDR3 DNA reads as TGCAGTGCTAGTCCCTTGGCGGGGAGCTCCTATAATTCACCCCTCCACTTT. The chain combines TRBV20-1 with TRBJ1-6; no clear D gene. Trimming cost V 3 bases and J 0 bases, with 15 bases left between them. The CDR3 consists of 17 residues. Germline CDR1 DFQATT, CDR2 SNEGSKA (reference sequence).

This chain links TRBV18 with TRBJ1-3; D is unresolved. Trimming left V 5 bases short and J 0 bases short, with 14 bases between. The CDR3 runs 16 residues. The germline CDR1 and CDR2 sequences are KGHSH and LQKENI. CDR3 sequence (DNA): TGTGCCAGCTCATCCGTCGGGCAAAGCTCTGGAAACACCATATATTTT. Its translation is CASSSVGQSSGNTIYF.

The gene calls are TRBV11-3 and TRBJ2-2; D uncertain. The CDR3 contains 11 residues. The germline V gene has CDR1 SGHNT and CDR2 YENEEA. The germline V and J ends were trimmed by 0 bases and 9 bases, with 2 bases remaining between them. CDR3 in amino acids: CASSLDWELFF. DNA of the CDR3: TGTGCCAGCAGCTTAGATTGGGAGCTGTTTTTT.

This sequence joins TRBV7-6 and TRBJ2-7; D might be TRBD2 (5 bases). This CDR3 is 15 amino acids long. Germline loops: CDR1 SGHVS, CDR2 FNYEAQ. The V end lost 0 bases, the J end lost 1 base, and 10 bases lay between the germline ends. The CDR3 sequence is CASSLAPEASYEQYF. The DNA of the CDR3 is TGTGCCAGCAGCTTAGCACCGGAGGCGTCCTACGAGCAGTACTTC.

CDR3 protein: CASSLSQGGETQYF. In nucleotides, the CDR3 is TGTGCCAGCAGTTTATCACAGGGGGGGGAGACCCAGTACTTC. The chain combines TRBV27 with TRBJ2-5, with TRBD1 as a possible D gene (8 bases). Germline V gene lookup returns CDR1 MNHEY and CDR2 SMNVEV (reference sequence). This CDR3 comprises 14 residues. V lost 0 bases and J 5 bases, leaving 10 bases between the germline ends.

The chain uses TRBV7-2 and TRBJ2-1, with TRBD1 as a possible D gene (5 bases). Trimming shortened V by 1 base and J by 1 base, and 14 bases separated the two germline ends. Germline V gene lookup returns CDR1 SGHTA and CDR2 FQGNSA. The CDR3 totals 17 residues. Here the CDR3 reads CASSLGPGRASYNEQFF. CDR3 sequence (DNA): TGTGCCAGCAGCTTAGGGCCCGGCAGGGCGTCCTACAATGAGCAGTTCTTC.

The chain's CDR3 is CASSPRALINYGYTF. Written as DNA, the CDR3 is TGTGCCAGCAGCCCAAGGGCACTGATAAACTATGGCTACACCTTC. V is TRBV7-2 and J is TRBJ1-2; D is ambiguous. Looked up from germline, CDR1 is SGHTA and CDR2 is FQGNSA. Trimming stripped 5 bases from V and 2 bases from J, with 15 bases between. The CDR3 runs to 15 residues.

This clone was seen only once. The J gene is TRBJ2-7, the V gene TRBV28; a weak D match, TRBD2 (7 bases). The V end lost 5 bases, the J end lost 0 bases, and 32 bases lay between the germline ends. Germline V CDR1 and CDR2: MDHEN, SYDVKM. CDR3 length: 21 residues. The CDR3 is CASSPTPRGPLTSSGSYEQYF. CDR3 bases: TGTGCCAGCAGTCCAACCCCCAGGGGACCCCTCACATCTAGCGGCTCCTACGAGCAGTACTTC.

This clone was observed a single time. The rearrangement uses TRBV5-1 and TRBJ1-1, with D uncertain. The CDR3 has 13 amino acids. Per the germline V gene, CDR1 is SGHRS and CDR2 is YFSETQ. The V and J ends lost 2 bases and 5 bases respectively, with 10 bases between them. CDR3 in DNA: TGCGCCAGCAGCTTTTCTCTTGGAACTGAAGCTTTCTTT. It specifies CASSFSLGTEAFF. Complete variable domain (other parts from reference TRBV5-1 and TRBJ1-1): KAGVTQTPRYLIKTRGQQVTLSCSPISGHRSVSWYQQTPGQGLQFLFEYFSETQRNKGNFPGRFSGRQFSNSRSEMNVSTLELGDSALYLCASSFSLGTEAFFGQGTRLTVV.

The rearrangement uses TRBV21-1 and TRBJ2-7; whether TRBD2, the table's D call, matches the DNA was not checked. TRBV21-1 is a pseudogene locus. CDR3 length: 14 amino acids. CDR3 DNA: TGTGCCAGCATCAGCGGCTGGAGCTCCTACGAGCAGTACTTC. Translation: CASISGWSSYEQYF.

The chain is built from TRBV2 and TRBJ2-2; 8 bases are a match to TRBD2. Germline V gene lookup returns CDR1 SNHLY and CDR2 FYNNEI. The CDR3 has 15 amino acids. Trimming at V came to 8 bases and at J to 7 bases, leaving 12 bases not matched to a gene. The CDR3 DNA sequence: TGTGCCAGCTTGGAGGGGACTAGTCGTTTCGGGGAGCTGTTTTTT. Its protein product is CASLEGTSRFGELFF.